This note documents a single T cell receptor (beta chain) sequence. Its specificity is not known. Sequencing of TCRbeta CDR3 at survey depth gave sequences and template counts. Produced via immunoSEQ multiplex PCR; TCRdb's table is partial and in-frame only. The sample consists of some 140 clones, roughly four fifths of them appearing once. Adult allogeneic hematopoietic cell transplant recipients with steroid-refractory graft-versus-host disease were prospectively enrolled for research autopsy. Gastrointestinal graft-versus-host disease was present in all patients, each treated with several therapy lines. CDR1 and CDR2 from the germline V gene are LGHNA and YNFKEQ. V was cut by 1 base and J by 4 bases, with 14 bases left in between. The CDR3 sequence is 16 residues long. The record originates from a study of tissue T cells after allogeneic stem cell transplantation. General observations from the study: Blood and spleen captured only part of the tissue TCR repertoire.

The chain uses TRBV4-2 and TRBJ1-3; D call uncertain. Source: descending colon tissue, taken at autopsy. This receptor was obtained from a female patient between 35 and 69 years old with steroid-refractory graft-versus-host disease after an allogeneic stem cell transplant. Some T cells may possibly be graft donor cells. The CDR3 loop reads CASSQGGHLGGNTIYF. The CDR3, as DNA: TGTGCCAGCAGCCAAGGTGGGCACCTGGGAGGAAACACCATATATTTT.